The 12 T cell receptor beta chains below all came from one sample that was sequenced in a study of blood T cell repertoires in COVID-19. Sequencing used immunoSEQ multiplex PCR; TCRdb keeps in-frame clones, though not all of them. Of about 240,000 clones listed, 82% are singletons. Sample: peripheral blood. These receptors were collected from a woman aged 18-35 years with acute or convalescent COVID-19.

This clone was recorded a few times. This chain connects TRBV28 to TRBJ1-1; TRBD1 is a possible D gene (6 bases). Trimming stripped 2 bases from V and 10 bases from J, with 11 bases between. Germline CDR1 is MDHEN and CDR2 is SYDVKM. CDR3 length equals 12 residues. As DNA, the CDR3 is TGTGCCAGCAGTTTAATCAGGGGACCAGCTTTCTTT. It encodes CASSLIRGPAFF.

The J gene is TRBJ1-2, the V gene TRBV6-5; 8 bases are shared with TRBD1. V trimming: 10 bases; J trimming: 2 bases; junction bases outside the gene matches: 6. The CDR3 length is 13 residues. Germline V lookup: CDR1 MNHEY, CDR2 SVGAGI. For the CDR3, the DNA is TGTGCCATCGGACAGGGCCTCAACTATGGCTACACCTTC. Its protein product is CAIGQGLNYGYTF.

The CDR3 here is CASSIAQGTYEQYF. The DNA for the CDR3 is TGTGCCAGTAGTATAGCCCAGGGAACCTACGAGCAGTACTTC. V gene TRBV19 combines with J gene TRBJ2-7, with D maybe TRBD1 (5 bases). Per the germline V gene, CDR1 is LNHDA and CDR2 is SQIVND (reference sequence). This CDR3 has 14 residues. V was cut by 1 base and J by 2 bases, with 9 bases left in between.

This rearrangement joins TRBV4-3 to TRBJ2-4; 10 nucleotides agree with TRBD1. This CDR3 has 18 amino acids. In germline, CDR1 is LGHNA, CDR2 YSLEER. V trimming: 2 bases; J trimming: 2 bases; junction bases outside the gene matches: 9. In DNA, the CDR3 is TGCGCCAGCAGCCAACGAAAACCGGGACAGGGGTCCAAAAACATTCAGTACTTC. Translation gives CASSQRKPGQGSKNIQYF.

This clone came up once. This chain joins TRBV5-8 and TRBJ2-7; a possible D gene is TRBD2 (6 bases). V was pared by 4 bases and J by 7 bases, with 9 bases between. The CDR3 is made up of 11 amino acids. Germline-derived CDR1 and CDR2 are SGHTS and YDEGEE. The CDR3 protein is CASSPGGEQYF. The CDR3 nucleotides are TGTGCCAGCAGCCCCGGGGGAGAGCAGTACTTC.

The genes are TRBV6-4 and TRBJ1-2; 9 positions match TRBD1. The CDR3 has 13 amino acids. The trim removed 3 bases at V and 7 bases at J, leaving 3 bases unmatched. CDR1 and CDR2 from the germline V gene are MRHNA and SNTAGT. CDR3 residues: CASSETGGSGYTF. The CDR3 DNA reads as TGTGCCAGCAGTGAGACAGGGGGAAGTGGCTACACCTTC.

The CDR3: CASSYMQGGTGELFF. CDR3 bases: TGTGCCAGCAGTTACATGCAGGGAGGCACCGGGGAGCTGTTTTTT. The V gene is TRBV6-6, the J gene TRBJ2-2, with D possibly TRBD2 on 6 matching bases. Germline V gene sequence: CDR1 MNHNY, CDR2 SVGAGI (reference sequence). Between the trimmed V and J ends, which lost 2 bases and 4 bases, there was a span of 11 bases. The CDR3 sequence is 15 residues long.

The gene calls are TRBV7-9 and TRBJ2-3, with 8 bases matching TRBD2. V was clipped by 1 base and J by 0 bases; unmatched bases: 12. There are 19 residues in the CDR3. Germline CDR1 and CDR2: SEHNR and FQNEAQ (reference sequence). The chain's CDR3 is CASSLDLLLAEVSTDTQYF. DNA for the CDR3: TGTGCCAGCAGCTTAGATCTCCTACTAGCGGAGGTTAGCACAGATACGCAGTATTTT.

This clone showed up just a few times. The CDR3 DNA sequence: TGTGCCAGCAGCCCATGGAGGAGCGGGGCTTACAATGAGCAGTTCTTC. Encoded protein: CASSPWRSGAYNEQFF. The V call is TRBV7-9, the J call TRBJ2-1; 7 nucleotides match TRBD2. V lost 5 bases to trimming and J lost 4 bases; unmatched junction nucleotides: 11. The V gene's germline CDR1 is SEHNR and CDR2 FQNEAQ (reference sequence). The CDR3 is made up of 16 amino acids.

The CDR3: CASSLLVGTGTYEQYF. For the CDR3, the DNA is TGTGCCAGCAGTTTACTGGTCGGGACAGGTACCTACGAGCAGTACTTC. The chain couples TRBV28 to TRBJ2-7, with 8 bases aligning to TRBD1. Germline trimming cut 2 bases from V and 2 bases from J; bases unmatched to any gene: 8. CDR3 length equals 16 residues. Germline CDR1 reads MDHEN; CDR2 reads SYDVKM.

V gene TRBV4-3 combines with J gene TRBJ2-7, with 9 nucleotides matching TRBD2. The length of the CDR3 is 16 residues. Germline V gives CDR1 LGHNA, CDR2 YSLEER. Trimming cost V 1 base and J 6 bases; bases outside gene matches: 10. The CDR3 nucleotides are TGCGCCAGCAGCCAAGGATTTAGCGGGAGAGTTGTCGAGCAGTACTTC. The encoded protein is CASSQGFSGRVVEQYF.

The CDR3 sequence is CASSLAGTSGQETQYF. The CDR3 region has the DNA TGTGCCAGCAGCTTAGCCGGGACTAGCGGACAAGAGACCCAGTACTTC. The V call is TRBV7-2, the J call TRBJ2-5, with 11 bases lining up with TRBD2. Germline V gives CDR1 SGHTA, CDR2 FQGNSA. The CDR3 contains 16 residues. The trim removed 0 bases at V and 2 bases at J, leaving 2 bases unmatched.